These 29 T cell receptor beta chains were all obtained from the same sample, sequenced in a study of a mutant IDH1 vaccine in newly diagnosed glioma. These receptors have no identified antigens. The method was immunoSEQ multiplex PCR; TCRdb's version includes in-frame clones alone and lacks a portion of them. Of under 85,000 clones listed, about 85% are singletons. Specified time point: week 23, last vaccination. It was 300 ug of mutant IDH1 20-mer peptide that made up each vaccine dose, given with topical imiquimod. This sample comprised PBMCs, obtained from a glioma patient whose treatment included an IDH1 peptide vaccine. These receptors were obtained from a woman in her forties or fifties with glioma.

The V call is TRBV2, the J call TRBJ1-5; tentative D call: TRBD1 (5 bases). The germline V gene encodes CDR1 SNHLY and CDR2 FYNNEI. The germline V and J ends were trimmed by 4 bases and 6 bases, with 19 bases remaining between them. The CDR3 covers 16 residues. CDR3 sequence reads: CASSGFGGSSGQPQHF. For the CDR3, the DNA is TGTGCCAGCAGTGGTTTCGGGGGATCTTCGGGTCAGCCCCAGCATTTT.

This clone came up a few times. The rearrangement joins TRBV7-2 to TRBJ1-5, with D hard to call. Germline V gene lookup returns CDR1 SGHTA and CDR2 FQGNSA. The CDR3 contains 16 residues. The ends were cut back, 1 base at V and 0 bases at J, with 10 bases in the middle. The CDR3: CASSLDGQYSNQPQHF. CDR3 in DNA: TGTGCCAGCAGCTTAGATGGTCAGTATAGCAATCAGCCCCAGCATTTT.

The rearrangement links TRBV2 to TRBJ2-7; TRBD2 aligns across 9 bases. Germline CDR1 and CDR2: SNHLY and FYNNEI. V dropped 8 bases and J dropped 2; count of bases not matched to a gene: 4. The CDR3 is made up of 13 amino acids. The CDR3 DNA is TGTGCCAGCGTGCTAGCGGGAACCTACGAGCAGTACTTC. Translation: CASVLAGTYEQYF.

The chain is built from TRBV5-4 and TRBJ2-1; a weak D match, TRBD1 (6 bases). CDR3 length: 15 residues. Trimming left V 0 bases short and J 1 base short, with 8 bases between. Germline CDR1 is SGHNT and CDR2 is YYREEE (reference sequence). The CDR3 nucleotides read TGTGCCAGCAGCTTGGAACAGGGATCCTACAATGAGCAGTTCTTC. Translating gives CASSLEQGSYNEQFF.

The rearrangement links TRBV9 to TRBJ1-1; tentatively, D is TRBD1 (5 bases). This CDR3 has 15 residues. Germline V gene sequence: CDR1 SGDLS, CDR2 YYNGEE. Deletions cut 0 bases from V and 4 bases from J, with 13 bases between. This CDR3 reads CASSVDEGTGTEAFF. The CDR3 nucleotides read TGTGCCAGCAGCGTAGACGAGGGGACGGGCACTGAAGCTTTCTTT.

This chain uses TRBV19 with TRBJ2-1; TRBD1 matches 7 bases. Trimming took 5 bases from V and 0 from J; bases not matched to a gene: 7. The CDR3 is 16 amino acids. CDR1 LNHDA and CDR2 SQIVND come from the germline V gene (reference sequence). DNA for the CDR3: TGTGCCAGTAGTCCCGAGGGACAGAACTCCTACAATGAGCAGTTCTTC. Translating gives CASSPEGQNSYNEQFF.

V gene TRBV15 combines with J gene TRBJ2-1; 7 nucleotides align to TRBD2. This CDR3 has 18 amino acids. The germline gives CDR1 LNHNV, CDR2 YYDKDF (reference sequence). The trim removed 0 bases at V and 0 bases at J, leaving 8 bases unmatched. In DNA, the CDR3 is TGTGCCACCAGCAGAGATCAGGGAGGGGAAAGCTCCTACAATGAGCAGTTCTTC. The encoded protein is CATSRDQGGESSYNEQFF.

The CDR3 reads CASSVTGISNQPQHF. CDR3 DNA: TGTGCCAGCAGTGTGACAGGGATTAGCAATCAGCCCCAGCATTTT. The rearrangement uses TRBV6-1 and TRBJ1-5, with 7 bases matching TRBD1. V shed 4 bases, J shed 0 bases, and the junction held 3 bases outside the gene matches. The CDR3 has 15 amino acids. Germline-derived CDR1 and CDR2 are MNHNS and SASEGT.

This clone was detected only a few times. The genes are TRBV12-5 and TRBJ1-1; possibly TRBD1 for D (6 bases). Germline lookup yields CDR1 LGHNT and CDR2 FRNRAP. The CDR3 runs to 11 residues. V lost 11 bases and J lost 3, with 10 bases in between. The DNA for the CDR3 is TGTGCTTCAGCAGGGGACACTGAAGCTTTCTTT. This gives the protein CASAGDTEAFF.

The chain recombines TRBV27 with TRBJ1-1, with D tentatively TRBD1 (5 bases). The CDR3 covers 14 residues. CDR1 MNHEY and CDR2 SMNVEV come from the germline V gene (reference sequence). V was trimmed by 2 bases and J by 0 bases, leaving 7 bases between them. In nucleotides, the CDR3 is TGTGCCAGCAGTTTAGGAGGGGTGAACACTGAAGCTTTCTTT. Protein sequence: CASSLGGVNTEAFF.

V is TRBV5-1 and J is TRBJ2-1, with no clear D. V gave up 1 base and J gave up 1 base, with 12 bases separating them. The CDR3 is made up of 16 amino acids. Germline V gene sequence: CDR1 SGHRS, CDR2 YFSETQ. CDR3 nucleotide sequence: TGCGCCAGCAGCTTGTCCCTTCAGAAATCCTACAATGAGCAGTTCTTC. Its translation: CASSLSLQKSYNEQFF.

This clone was seen a single time. J is TRBJ2-1 and V is TRBV7-9, with 12 nucleotides matching TRBD1. Germline-derived CDR1 and CDR2 are SEHNR and FQNEAQ (reference sequence). This CDR3 has 16 residues. Trimming cost V 7 bases and J 7 bases; bases outside gene matches: 11. CDR3 protein: CASIYARDRGLNEQFF. The CDR3 DNA sequence: TGTGCCAGCATCTATGCCCGGGACAGGGGGCTTAATGAGCAGTTCTTC.

This chain links TRBV28 with TRBJ2-1, with D possibly called TRBD1 or TRBD2 (5 bases each). The V and J ends lost 4 bases and 9 bases respectively, with 19 bases between them. Germline V gene lookup returns CDR1 MDHEN and CDR2 SYDVKM. This CDR3 is 15 amino acids long. CDR3 sequence reads: CASSSPTRLGTEQFF. The CDR3 DNA sequence: TGTGCCAGCAGTTCCCCGACCAGACTCGGGACTGAGCAGTTCTTC.

This clone was counted a single time. The CDR3 region has the DNA TGCACCAGCAGCCAAGGGGAGGGAGCAGAGAGCAATCAGCCCCAGCATTTT. Amino acid sequence: CTSSQGEGAESNQPQHF. The V gene is TRBV1, the J gene TRBJ1-5. TRBV1 is noted as a pseudogene. The CDR3 covers 17 residues.

J is TRBJ2-1 and V is TRBV5-6; the D call may be TRBD1 or TRBD2 (6 bases each). The germline V and J ends were trimmed by 4 bases and 2 bases, with 13 bases remaining between them. The CDR3 sequence is 15 residues long. Germline assignment: CDR1 SGHDT and CDR2 YYEEEE. CDR3 DNA sequence: TGTGCCAGCAGCCTCATAGGGGGGACCTACAATGAGCAGTTCTTC. Amino acids: CASSLIGGTYNEQFF.

This clone was seen only once. This chain joins TRBV10-1 and TRBJ1-1; D not resolved. The V and J ends lost 9 bases and 0 bases respectively, with 11 bases between them. This CDR3 comprises 13 residues. Germline-derived CDR1 and CDR2 are WNHNN and SYGVQD (reference sequence). CDR3 region: CASKQNMNTEAFF. DNA for the CDR3: TGCGCCAGTAAACAGAACATGAACACTGAAGCTTTCTTT.

There are a few counts of this clone. This chain connects TRBV2 to TRBJ1-1, with TRBD1 matching over 7 bases. Germline V lookup: CDR1 SNHLY, CDR2 FYNNEI. The CDR3 is 13 residues long. The V and J ends lost 7 bases and 7 bases, in that order; junction bases with no gene match: 9. CDR3 protein: CASNRGGKDEAFF. CDR3 DNA: TGTGCCAGCAACAGAGGGGGCAAAGATGAAGCTTTCTTT.

V usage is TRBV14 and J usage is TRBJ2-1; no reliable D call. This CDR3 is built from 15 residues. Looked up from germline, CDR1 is SGHDN and CDR2 is FVKESK. V lost 8 bases and J 0 bases, leaving 14 bases between the germline ends. The CDR3 here is CASSTGGSSYNEQFF. The CDR3 nucleotides are TGTGCCAGCTCTACGGGCGGAAGCTCCTACAATGAGCAGTTCTTC.

This clone was picked up one time. The rearrangement links TRBV10-2 to TRBJ2-2; TRBD2 matches 15 bases. Germline lookup yields CDR1 WSHSY and CDR2 SAAADI. V gave up 8 bases and J gave up 7 bases; unmatched junction bases: 11. The CDR3 runs 17 residues. CDR3 coding DNA: TGCGCCAGCTGCTCGACTGGACTAGCGGGAGGGTTCGGGGAGCTGTTTTTT. It yields the protein CASCSTGLAGGFGELFF.

The V and J genes are TRBV28 and TRBJ1-2, with 9 bases aligning to TRBD1. Germline V gives CDR1 MDHEN, CDR2 SYDVKM. CDR3 length equals 14 residues. V trimming: 2 bases; J trimming: 6 bases; junction bases outside the gene matches: 4. CDR3 protein: CASSLGDRVHGYTF. Written as DNA, the CDR3 is TGTGCCAGCAGTTTAGGGGACAGGGTTCATGGCTACACCTTC.

The rearrangement joins TRBV2 to TRBJ2-5; D is uncertain. The DNA end is a closer match to TRBJ2-7, so the J assignment may be wrong. The CDR3 has 13 amino acids. Germline V gene data show CDR1 as SNHLY and CDR2 as FYNNEI. CDR3 bases: TGTGCCAGCAGTACCCAGGTTCAGGTCGAGCAGTACTTC. Translating gives CASSTQVQVEQYF.

CDR3 in amino acids: CASSPGLLGYTF. The CDR3 nucleotides read TGTGCCAGCTCTCCGGGCCTCTTGGGCTACACCTTC. V and J are TRBV18 and TRBJ1-2; D call uncertain. The germline CDR1 and CDR2 sequences are KGHSH and LQKENI. The V and J ends lost 6 bases and 8 bases respectively, with 13 bases between them. The CDR3 totals 12 residues.

The chain carries TRBV4-1 and TRBJ1-5; 9 bases align to TRBD1. The CDR3 length is 15 residues. Germline V gene data show CDR1 as MGHRA and CDR2 as YSYEKL. V trimming: 4 bases; J trimming: 9 bases; junction bases outside the gene matches: 10. This CDR3 is CASSLELQGARPQHF. CDR3 coding DNA: TGCGCCAGCAGCCTAGAACTACAGGGGGCTCGGCCCCAGCATTTT.

This rearrangement joins TRBV29-1 to TRBJ2-1, with D perhaps given as TRBD1 or TRBD2 (5 bases each). The CDR3 consists of 13 residues. Deletions cut 5 bases from V and 5 bases from J, with 13 bases between. CDR1 is SQVTM and CDR2 is ANQGSEA in the germline V gene. CDR3 DNA: TGCAGCGTTAGTAGAGGGGCGGACAATGAGCAGTTCTTC. Its protein is CSVSRGADNEQFF.

This chain joins TRBV28 and TRBJ2-6, with D unclear. V dropped 3 bases and J dropped 0 bases, with 12 bases sitting between them. This CDR3 has 17 amino acids. The V gene's germline CDR1 is MDHEN and CDR2 SYDVKM. This CDR3 reads CASSLQTPLSGANVLTF. The CDR3, as DNA: TGTGCCAGCAGTTTGCAGACCCCACTCTCTGGGGCCAACGTCCTGACTTTC.

Notes on this clone: The junction and the germline gene differ at one end; a read error may be behind it. V and J are TRBV30 and TRBJ1-4; a weak D match, TRBD1 (6 bases). The CDR3 extends over 14 amino acids. The germline V gene has CDR1 GTSNPN and CDR2 SVGIG (reference sequence). CDR3: CAWEDRTLFEKLFF. CDR3 nucleotides: TGTGCCTGGGAAGACAGGACCCTATTTGAAAAGCTGTTTTTT.

The chain recombines TRBV4-2 with TRBJ2-7; TRBD1 agrees at 9 bases. The J segment lost 6 bases and the V segment lost 3 bases, leaving 12 bases of the junction unmatched. Germline CDR1 LGHNA, CDR2 YNFKEQ. The CDR3 spans 16 residues. CDR3 DNA: TGTGCCAGCAGCCAGGACCGGGACAGGGTACCGCGCGAGCAGTACTTC. Amino acids: CASSQDRDRVPREQYF.

The chain joins TRBV28 to TRBJ1-2; a possible D gene is TRBD1 (5 bases). V dropped 5 bases and J dropped 3 bases, with 16 bases sitting between them. The CDR3 runs 15 residues. The germline gives CDR1 MDHEN, CDR2 SYDVKM. CDR3 nucleotides: TGTGCCAGCAGTCTCTCGGGGGAAGGCGACTATGGCTACACCTTC. Encoded protein: CASSLSGEGDYGYTF.

The V call is TRBV5-1, the J call TRBJ2-7; 7 nucleotides align to TRBD1. Trimming removed 1 base from V and 7 bases from J; junction bases left unmatched: 8. This CDR3 is 14 amino acids long. CDR1 and CDR2 from the germline V gene are SGHRS and YFSETQ. CDR3 nucleotide sequence: TGCGCCAGCAGCTTGTTCGGCAGGGGGTTAGAGCAGTACTTC. Its protein is CASSLFGRGLEQYF.